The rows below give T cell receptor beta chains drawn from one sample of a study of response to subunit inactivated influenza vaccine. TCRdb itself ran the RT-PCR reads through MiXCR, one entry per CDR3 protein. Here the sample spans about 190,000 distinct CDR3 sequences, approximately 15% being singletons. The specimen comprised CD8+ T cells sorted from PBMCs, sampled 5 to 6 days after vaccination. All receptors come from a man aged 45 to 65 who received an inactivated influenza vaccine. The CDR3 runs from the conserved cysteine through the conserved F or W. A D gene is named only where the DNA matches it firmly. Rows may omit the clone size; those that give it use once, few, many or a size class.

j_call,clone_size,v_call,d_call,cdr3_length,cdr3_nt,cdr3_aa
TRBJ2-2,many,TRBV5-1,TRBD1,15,TGCGCCAGCAGCCCGGGACAGGGGGCCGCCGGGGAGCTGTTTTTT,CASSPGQGAAGELFF
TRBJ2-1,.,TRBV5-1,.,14,TGCGCCAGCACCCCGGCGTGGGGGCGTTCTGAGCAGTTCTTC,CASTPAWGRSEQFF
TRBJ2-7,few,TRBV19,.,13,TGTGCCAGTAGTCTCAGACAGGCGGACGGGCAGTACTTC,CASSLRQADGQYF
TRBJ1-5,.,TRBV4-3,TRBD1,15,TGCGCCAGCAGCCACAGACAGGGTGACAATCAGCCCCAGCATTTT,CASSHRQGDNQPQHF
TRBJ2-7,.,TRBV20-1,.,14,TGCAGTGGCAATTCCCCCGGGACAACCTACGAGCAGTACTTC,CSGNSPGTTYEQYF
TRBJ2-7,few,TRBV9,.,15,TGTGCCAGCAGCGTAGGTGGACTCCCCTCCTACGAGCAGTACTTC,CASSVGGLPSYEQYF
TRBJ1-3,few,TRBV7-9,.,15,TGTGCGGGAGAACCCCTCGAGAGCTCTGGAAACACCATATATTTT,CAGEPLESSGNTIYF
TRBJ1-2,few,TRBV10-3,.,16,TGTGCCATCAGTGAGTCGCAGGCCCTAGCTAACTATGGCTACACCTTC,CAISESQALANYGYTF
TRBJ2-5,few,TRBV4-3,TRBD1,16,TGCGCCAGCAGCCGCGGACAGGGGGGAGTTAGGGAGACCCAGTACTTC,CASSRGQGGVRETQYF
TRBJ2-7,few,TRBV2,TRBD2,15,TGTGCCAGCAGGAGAACTAGCGGGAGGTCCTACGAGCAGTACTTC,CASRRTSGRSYEQYF
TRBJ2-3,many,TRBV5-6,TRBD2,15,TGTGCCAGCAGCTTGTCTAGCGGGATTACAGATACGCAGTATTTT,CASSLSSGITDTQYF
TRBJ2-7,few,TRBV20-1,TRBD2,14,TGCAGTGCTAGCGTTGGGCTAGCGGCCTACGAGCAGTACTTC,CSASVGLAAYEQYF
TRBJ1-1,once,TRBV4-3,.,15,TGCGCCAGCAGCCAAGAAGTGGGGTGGGGCACTGAAGCTTTCTTT,CASSQEVGWGTEAFF
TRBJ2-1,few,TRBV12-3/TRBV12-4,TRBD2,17,TGTGCCAGCAGAATGGGGGGAGGACTAGCGGGGTACAATGAGCAGTTCTTC,CASRMGGGLAGYNEQFF
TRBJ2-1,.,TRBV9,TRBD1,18,TGTGCCAGCAGTCGGACAGGGGGCGTTCCAAGCTCCTACAATGAGCAGTTCTTC,CASSRTGGVPSSYNEQFF
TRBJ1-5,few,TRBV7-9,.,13,TGTGCCAGCAGCCGGGAACAGGGATGGCCCCAGCATTTT,CASSREQGWPQHF